The entry that follows covers one T cell receptor (beta chain) sequence. Antigen unknown. This sample is drawn from a study of OX40 agonist ivuxolimab in advanced cancers. The protocol was immunoSEQ multiplex PCR, while the TCRdb copy is restricted to in-frame clones and leaves out a portion. The sample includes roughly 60,000 clones, approximately 85% of them seen just once. The V gene's germline CDR1 is SGHAT and CDR2 FQNNGV. V was cut by 5 bases and J by 4 bases, with 17 bases left in between. The CDR3 runs to 15 residues. The study's findings and limits: Relative to CD4+, CD8+ T cells held more expanded clones on average. There was clonal expansion of CD4+ and CD8+ blood T cells by week 6 at 0.1 to 3.0 mg/kg.

Prior autoimmune disease or systemic immunosuppression barred patients. The specimen comprised CD4+ or CD8+ T cells sorted from blood, sampled in a trial of the OX40 agonist ivuxolimab. This clonotype was sampled from an adult with an advanced solid tumor such as melanoma, head and neck, liver or kidney cancer. The rearrangement links TRBV11-2 to TRBJ1-2, with D uncertain. CDR3 sequence reads: CASSLIGYTAYGYTF. The CDR3 nucleotides are TGTGCCAGCAGCCTTATAGGGTATACGGCCTATGGCTACACCTTC. Together with reference TRBV11-2 and TRBJ1-2, the CDR3 gives the full variable domain: EAGVAQSPRYKIIEKRQSVAFWCNPISGHATLYWYQQILGQGPKLLIQFQNNGVVDDSQLPKDRFSAERLKGVDSTLKIQPAKLEDSAVYLCASSLIGYTAYGYTFGSGTRLTVV.